Listed below are T cell receptor beta chains from one sample, sequenced in a study of blood T cell repertoires in COVID-19. TCRdb keeps only in-frame clones here, not all; method: immunoSEQ multiplex PCR. The repertoire includes 150,000 to 200,000 clones, around 93% of them detected once, and approximately 4.8% sits in the top ten. The sequenced material came from peripheral blood. The receptors come from a man aged 25 to 40 with COVID-19, enrolled during active disease. The CDR3 runs from the conserved cysteine through the conserved F or W. Fields, in order: V gene, D gene, clone size, J gene, CDR3 DNA, CDR3 protein. The D gene is left open where the match is weak. Clone size is stated in some rows and not others, as once, few, many or a class when expanded.

V: TRBV11-2; D: TRBD1; size: -; J: TRBJ2-7; DNA: TGTGCCAGCTCCCGGACAGGGGGCCAAACCTACGAGCAGTACTTC; CDR3: CASSRTGGQTYEQYF
V: TRBV5-1; D: TRBD2; size: -; J: TRBJ2-5; DNA: TGCGCCAGCAGCTTGTCTCCTAGCGGGGAGGAGACCCAGTACTTC; CDR3: CASSLSPSGEETQYF
V: TRBV2; D: -; size: -; J: TRBJ1-1; DNA: TGTGCCAGCAGTGGGGGAGGGCAGGCTTACACTGAAGCTTTCTTT; CDR3: CASSGGGQAYTEAFF
V: TRBV7-9; D: TRBD1; size: -; J: TRBJ1-2; DNA: TGTGCCAGCAGCTCTCCGCCAGGGGGCCTCGATGGCTACACCTTC; CDR3: CASSSPPGGLDGYTF
V: TRBV28; D: -; size: -; J: TRBJ2-7; DNA: TGTGCCAGCAGTTTTGGCCAGGGGTTTCGCCACGAGCAGTACTTC; CDR3: CASSFGQGFRHEQYF
V: TRBV5-8; D: -; size: -; J: TRBJ2-1; DNA: TGTGCCAGCAGTTTTGACAGATCCGATGAGCAGTTCTTC; CDR3: CASSFDRSDEQFF
V: TRBV4-3; D: -; size: -; J: TRBJ2-1; DNA: TGCGCCAGCAGCCAAGATTTAGGGGCCTCCTACAATGAGCAGTTCTTC; CDR3: CASSQDLGASYNEQFF
V: TRBV18; D: -; size: -; J: TRBJ2-7; DNA: TGTGCCAGCTCACCACTCGTGTCCCAAGAGGTCTACGAGCAGTACTTC; CDR3: CASSPLVSQEVYEQYF
V: TRBV7-2; D: -; size: few; J: TRBJ2-4; DNA: TGTGCCAGCAGCTTAGAACAGGGTAACATTCAGTACTTC; CDR3: CASSLEQGNIQYF
V: TRBV29-1; D: TRBD1; size: once; J: TRBJ2-7; DNA: TGCAGCGTTGAGGGGCCCCTACAGGGGTCCAACTCCTACGAGCAGTACTTC; CDR3: CSVEGPLQGSNSYEQYF
V: TRBV11-2; D: TRBD2; size: -; J: TRBJ2-7; DNA: TGTGCCAGCAGCCACCGAGGAGCGGGGGATTCGGGGGAGCAGTACTTC; CDR3: CASSHRGAGDSGEQYF
V: TRBV27; D: TRBD2; size: -; J: TRBJ2-2; DNA: TGTGCCAGCAGTTTCCTCAGCGGGAGCGGCACCGGGGAGCTGTTTTTT; CDR3: CASSFLSGSGTGELFF
V: TRBV3-1/TRBV3-2; D: TRBD1; size: -; J: TRBJ2-7; DNA: TGTGCCAGCAGCCAAGATTCGGGACAGATGAACCCGTACGACGAGCAGTACTTC; CDR3: CASSQDSGQMNPYDEQYF
V: TRBV18; D: TRBD1; size: -; J: TRBJ1-1; DNA: TGTGCCAGCTCACAGGGGGCGGGAATCACTGAAGCTTTCTTT; CDR3: CASSQGAGITEAFF